What follows describes a single TCR beta chain. Its antigen is still unknown. The sample is drawn from a study of metastatic and nonmetastatic thyroid tumors. Overall study: Both malignant and benign thyroid patients supplied peripheral blood and tumor or nodule tissue samples, across which the repertoires of these patients were then compared.

TCRdb re-called the PCR reads with MiXCR. The repertoire holds some 39,000 clones, under 20% seen once, with 20% to 25% in the top ten. CDR3 length: 14 residues. Germline CDR1 reads SNHLY; CDR2 reads FYNNEI. V lost 4 bases and J 7 bases, leaving 14 bases between the germline ends. Patients were all untreated before their thyroid surgery. Study-level points and caveats: Reportedly, malignant thyroid tumors had significantly higher TCR beta diversity than benign nodules, in blood and tumor.

The specimen was blood. This TCR derives from a female donor with papillary thyroid cancer or a benign thyroid nodule (not recorded which). Some clones in this sample may be carry-over from other donors' samples. J is TRBJ2-1 and V is TRBV2, with a possible D match to TRBD2 (5 bases). DNA for the CDR3: TGTGCCAGCAGTGCCCTCCGACTACTTAATGAGCAGTTCTTC. This gives the protein CASSALRLLNEQFF.